This T cell receptor beta chain was sequenced in a study of metastatic and nonmetastatic thyroid tumors. This clone rates as medium-sized (0.01 to 0.1%). The CDR3 sequence is 14 residues long. V lost 6 bases and J 3 bases, leaving 12 bases between the germline ends. From germline, CDR1 is MNHNS and CDR2 SASEGT. TCRdb recomputed clones from the PCR reads via MiXCR. The repertoire has tens of thousands of clones, roughly 25% of them found once; the top ten carry 6%. Among the patients, none had received any treatment before thyroid surgery. The TCR comes from a female donor with papillary thyroid cancer or a benign thyroid nodule (not recorded which). Some clones in this sample may be carry-over from other donors' samples. This chain links TRBV6-1 with TRBJ2-1; possibly TRBD1 for D (6 bases). Source material: blood. The DNA of the CDR3 is TGTGCCAGCAGGGGGGCGGGCTTCTACAATGAGCAGTTCTTC. It encodes CASRGAGFYNEQFF.